This paragraph covers one TCR beta chain sequence. These data are taken from a study of blood T cell repertoires in COVID-19. Clones were read by immunoSEQ multiplex PCR, and TCRdb kept only the in-frame ones, dropping some. This sample has about 110,000 clones, with 76% found just once. The sample taken for sequencing was peripheral blood. This clonotype was sampled from an elderly man with COVID-19, enrolled during active disease.

The DNA of the CDR3 is TGTGCCAGCGCGACAGGGGATGCCCACTACGAGCAGTACTTC. Translating gives CASATGDAHYEQYF. The J gene is TRBJ2-7, the V gene TRBV28, with 8 bases aligning to TRBD1. The CDR3 consists of 14 residues. With V trimmed by 8 bases and J by 3 bases, 9 bases remained unmatched. Germline lookup yields CDR1 MDHEN and CDR2 SYDVKM.